A single sample gave rise to the 15 T cell receptor beta chains below, sequenced in a study of preoperative IRX-2 immunotherapy in early breast cancer. Treatment of the sample: preoperative locoregional IRX-2 cytokine immunotherapy. Profiling relied on immunoSEQ multiplex PCR, and the TCRdb table lists in-frame clones only, not all of them. The repertoire includes about 26,000 clones, roughly 75% of them detected once, and less than 7% sits in the top ten. The sample here was lymph node tissue, taken after IRX-2 immunotherapy. The source is a human donor with breast cancer.

The rearrangement uses TRBV30 and TRBJ1-1; the D is unclear. V was trimmed by 2 bases and J by 1 base, leaving 14 bases between them. Germline values: CDR1 GTSNPN, CDR2 SVGIG (reference sequence). The CDR3 length is 15 residues. CDR3 sequence: CAWSYLGGRNTEAFF. The CDR3, as DNA: TGTGCCTGGAGTTATCTTGGAGGGAGGAACACTGAAGCTTTCTTT.

A single count supports this clone. The genes are TRBV19 and TRBJ2-1, with D possibly matching TRBD2 (5 bases). Germline lookup yields CDR1 LNHDA and CDR2 SQIVND (reference sequence). The CDR3 length is 16 residues. V was trimmed by 3 bases and J by 0 bases, leaving 12 bases between them. CDR3 DNA: TGTGCCAGTAGTATCTCATCTAGCAGCTCCTACAATGAGCAGTTCTTC. This gives the protein CASSISSSSSYNEQFF.

This clone has just a few counts. This sequence joins TRBV15 and TRBJ2-1; D not certain. V lost 0 bases and J 2 bases, leaving 14 bases between the germline ends. The germline gives CDR1 LNHNV, CDR2 YYDKDF (reference sequence). The CDR3 covers 17 residues. The DNA for the CDR3 is TGTGCCACCAGCAGAGATGACCCGACCCACGCCTACAATGAGCAGTTCTTC. It encodes CATSRDDPTHAYNEQFF.

As DNA, the CDR3 is TGTGCCAGTAGCTGGAGAGGCTTACAAGAGACCCAGTACTTC. It encodes CASSWRGLQETQYF. The J gene is TRBJ2-5, the V gene TRBV19; D unclear. The CDR3 length is 14 residues. Germline V CDR1 and CDR2: LNHDA, SQIVND (reference sequence). Trimming pared 6 bases from V and 2 bases from J, leaving 13 bases between.

This clone was detected a few times. This sequence joins TRBV19 and TRBJ1-1; a weak D match, TRBD1 (6 bases). The germline gives CDR1 LNHDA, CDR2 SQIVND (reference sequence). The CDR3 is 17 residues long. V dropped 2 bases and J dropped 0 bases, with 16 bases sitting between them. CDR3 protein: CASSIIPRWTVNTEAFF. The CDR3 nucleotides read TGTGCCAGTAGTATAATTCCCCGATGGACAGTGAACACTGAAGCTTTCTTT.

This clone was seen only a few times. At one boundary the junction diverges from the germline segment, which might be a read error. The J gene is TRBJ2-2, the V gene TRBV19, with D perhaps matching TRBD1 (6 bases). Germline lookup yields CDR1 LNHDA and CDR2 SQIVND (reference sequence). This CDR3 is 14 amino acids long. For the CDR3, the DNA is TGTACCAGTAGTACTAGACAGGAGGCCGGGGAGCTGTTTTTT. It yields the protein CTSSTRQEAGELFF.

This clone turned up a few times. V is TRBV7-7 and J is TRBJ2-3, with D perhaps TRBD2 (6 bases). The germline CDR1 and CDR2 sequences are SSHAT and FNYEAQ (reference sequence). This CDR3 has 14 residues. V was trimmed by 7 bases and J by 2 bases, leaving 13 bases between them. CDR3 in DNA: TGTGCCAGCAAAACGGGACTCTCCACAGATACGCAGTATTTT. Protein: CASKTGLSTDTQYF. Full variable domain (rest looked up from reference TRBV7-7 and TRBJ2-3): GAGVSQSPRYKVTKRGQDVTLRCDPISSHATLYWYQQALGQGPEFLTYFNYEAQPDKSGLPSDRFSAERPEGSISTLTIQRTEQRDSAMYRCASKTGLSTDTQYFGPGTRLTVL.

The V and J genes are TRBV6-8 and TRBJ2-7; 8 positions match TRBD2. The ends lost 0 bases at V and 2 bases at J; junction bases unmatched: 6. Germline V gene lookup returns CDR1 MNHGY and CDR2 SAAAGT. The CDR3 runs 16 residues. In DNA, the CDR3 is TGTGCCAGCAGTTACTCGCGAGCGGGAGTACCCTACGAGCAGTACTTC. Translating gives CASSYSRAGVPYEQYF.

The chain uses TRBV6-4 and TRBJ2-3; 7 bases match TRBD2. The CDR3 is made up of 15 amino acids. Per the germline V gene, CDR1 is MRHNA and CDR2 is SNTAGT. Germline trimming cut 5 bases from V and 2 bases from J; bases unmatched to any gene: 7. CDR3 region: CASSSASGLTDTQYF. The CDR3 DNA reads as TGTGCCAGCAGTTCTGCTAGCGGACTCACAGATACGCAGTATTTT.

This clone occurred once. CDR3 loop: CASSFTGGEDGYTF. The CDR3 bases are TGCGCCAGCAGCTTTACAGGGGGTGAGGATGGCTACACCTTC. V and J are TRBV5-1 and TRBJ1-2; TRBD1 matches 8 bases. After removal of 2 bases from V and 6 bases from J, the junction contained 6 bases not matched to a gene. This CDR3 is 14 amino acids long. CDR1 is SGHRS and CDR2 is YFSETQ in the germline V gene.

The J gene is TRBJ2-4, the V gene TRBV11-3; either TRBD1 or TRBD2 may fit D (5 bases each). This CDR3 spans 15 amino acids. V was pared by 3 bases and J by 7 bases, with 16 bases between. Germline V gene sequence: CDR1 SGHNT, CDR2 YENEEA. The CDR3 DNA is TGTGCCAGCAGCTTGGATACGGGGCTCCTGAACATTCAGTACTTC. Protein: CASSLDTGLLNIQYF.

The V and J genes are TRBV11-3 and TRBJ2-3; D unresolved. Trimming removed 2 bases from V and 2 bases from J, with 8 bases in between. The CDR3 spans 14 residues. Germline loops: CDR1 SGHNT, CDR2 YENEEA. The CDR3 bases are TGTGCCAGCAGCTTATGGGCGCACACAGATACGCAGTATTTT. Its translation: CASSLWAHTDTQYF.

The chain carries TRBV11-3 and TRBJ2-5; D may be TRBD1 or TRBD2 (5 bases each). Germline CDR1 SGHNT, CDR2 YENEEA. The germline V and J ends were trimmed by 5 bases and 1 base, with 23 bases remaining between them. The CDR3 sequence is 18 residues long. The CDR3 spells CASSPWGTSSNSQETQYF. The DNA for the CDR3 is TGTGCCAGCAGCCCCTGGGGGACGAGTAGTAATAGCCAAGAGACCCAGTACTTC.

The chain links TRBV11-3 to TRBJ2-7, with 10 bases matching TRBD1. V was pared by 5 bases and J by 7 bases, with 8 bases of the junction left unmatched. The CDR3 runs 14 residues. Germline CDR1 is SGHNT and CDR2 is YENEEA. The CDR3: CASSPTGGAEEQYF. CDR3 in DNA: TGTGCCAGCAGCCCGACAGGGGGCGCGGAAGAGCAGTACTTC.

The chain is built from TRBV7-5 and TRBJ2-3; the D call of TRBD2 is as the table states it, not checked on the DNA. TRBV7-5 is termed a pseudogene. The CDR3 covers 15 residues. For the CDR3, the DNA is TGTGCCAGCAGCTTGTTAGGCGGGAGCACAGATACGCAGTATTTT. Encoded protein: CASSLLGGSTDTQYF.